The clone carrying this TCR beta chain ranks as medium-sized. The antigen is unknown. The investigators sampled blood at baseline, at cycle 4 day 1, and at cycle 7 day 1. The sample is drawn from a study of OX40 agonist ivuxolimab in advanced cancers. As for the study in general: An agonistic human IgG2 monoclonal antibody against OX40 (CD134) was given.

V gave up 6 bases and J gave up 0 bases; unmatched junction bases: 13. The CDR3 spans 17 residues. Germline-derived CDR1 and CDR2 are LGHNT and FRNRAP. Points from the study as a whole: Compared with CD4+, CD8+ T cells on average had more expanded clones. Clonal expansion by week 6 occurred in CD4+ and CD8+ blood T cells (at 0.1 to 3.0 mg/kg).

Sequencing was performed with immunoSEQ multiplex PCR; in TCRdb, only in-frame clones are kept and a portion is missing. The repertoire has fewer than 30,000 clones, around four fifths of them found once; the top ten carry about 26%. The sequence was collected from an adult with an advanced solid tumor such as melanoma, head and neck, liver or kidney cancer. The V call is TRBV12-5, the J call TRBJ1-2, with 7 bases identical to TRBD1. Material: CD4+ or CD8+ T cells sorted from blood, obtained in a trial of the OX40 agonist ivuxolimab. The DNA of the CDR3 is TGTGCTAGTGGAACCGGGACAGCTGACGCCTCTAACTATGGCTACACCTTC. It encodes CASGTGTADASNYGYTF.